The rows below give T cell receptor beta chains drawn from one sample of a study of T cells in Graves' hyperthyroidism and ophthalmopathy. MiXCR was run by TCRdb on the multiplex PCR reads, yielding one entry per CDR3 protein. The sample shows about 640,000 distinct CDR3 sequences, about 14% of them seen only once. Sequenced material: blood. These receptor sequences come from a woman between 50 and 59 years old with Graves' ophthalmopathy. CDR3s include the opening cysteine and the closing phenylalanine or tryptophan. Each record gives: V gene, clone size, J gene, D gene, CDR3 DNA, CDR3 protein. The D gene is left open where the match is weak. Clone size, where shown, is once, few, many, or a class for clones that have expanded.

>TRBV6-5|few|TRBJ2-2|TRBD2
TGTGCCAGCAGTTACTTAGCGGGAGACACCGGGGAGCTGTTTTTT
CASSYLAGDTGELFF
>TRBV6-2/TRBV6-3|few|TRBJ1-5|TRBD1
TGTGCCAGCAGGACCAGGGGGCAGAATCAGCCCCAGCATTTT
CASRTRGQNQPQHF
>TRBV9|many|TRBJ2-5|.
TGTGCCAGCAGCGTAAGGGGGGGCTTACCCGAGACCCAGTACTTC
CASSVRGGLPETQYF
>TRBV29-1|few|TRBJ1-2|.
TGCAGCGTTGAAGGAGGACCACGGTGGGGCTACACCTTC
CSVEGGPRWGYTF
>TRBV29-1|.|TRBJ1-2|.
TGCAGCGTGAGGCGGGACTCCCTACTCTATGGCTACACCTTC
CSVRRDSLLYGYTF
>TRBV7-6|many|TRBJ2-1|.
TGTGCCAGCAGCTACCGGATCTACAATGAGCAGTTCTTC
CASSYRIYNEQFF
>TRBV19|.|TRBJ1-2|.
TGTGCCAGTAGTATAGTCCCTTTAACTGCTGGCTACACCTTC
CASSIVPLTAGYTF
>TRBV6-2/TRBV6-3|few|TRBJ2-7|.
TGTGCCAGCAGTACCCTGGACTCACCTTCCTACGAGCAGTACTTC
CASSTLDSPSYEQYF
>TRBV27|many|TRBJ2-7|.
TGTGCCAGCAGTCAACTGAGCTCCTACGAGCAGTACTTC
CASSQLSSYEQYF
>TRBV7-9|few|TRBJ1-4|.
TGTGCCACTCAGAAGTCAACTAATGAAAAACTGTTTTTT
CATQKSTNEKLFF
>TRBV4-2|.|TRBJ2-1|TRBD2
TGTGCCAGCAGCCAAGGGGGGGGTTCCTACAATGAGCAGTTCTTC
CASSQGGGSYNEQFF
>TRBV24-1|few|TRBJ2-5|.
TGTGCCACCAGTGATTCGGGGTTAGAGACCCAGTACTTC
CATSDSGLETQYF
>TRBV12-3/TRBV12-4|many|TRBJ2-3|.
TGTGCCAGCAGTTTGGTGGGAGCGAGTGATACGCAGTATTTT
CASSLVGASDTQYF
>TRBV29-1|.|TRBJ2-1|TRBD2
TGCAGCGTTACCGGGACTAGCGGGAGTCCTGAAGAGCAGTTCTTC
CSVTGTSGSPEEQFF
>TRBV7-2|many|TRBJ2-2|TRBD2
TGTGCCAGCAGACGTTTTAGCGGGAGAGGCACCGGGGAGCTGTTTTTT
CASRRFSGRGTGELFF
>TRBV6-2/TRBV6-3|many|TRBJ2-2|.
TGTGCCAGCAGTTACTCGAGGGGCACCGGGGAGCTGTTTTTT
CASSYSRGTGELFF
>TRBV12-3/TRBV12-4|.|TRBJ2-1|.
TGTGCCAGCAGTTTAGGGGACATCTACGAGCAGTTCTTC
CASSLGDIYEQFF
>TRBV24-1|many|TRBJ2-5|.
TGTGCCACCAGTGATTTGGTTGGGGGTTTGTACTTC
CATSDLVGGLYF
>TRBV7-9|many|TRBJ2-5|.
TGTGCCAGCAGCCAGACTAGTCGTGGTTGGGAGACCCAGTACTTC
CASSQTSRGWETQYF
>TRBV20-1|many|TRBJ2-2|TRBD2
TGCAGTGCTCGACGGGGGGCGAACACCGGGGAGCTGTTTTTT
CSARRGANTGELFF
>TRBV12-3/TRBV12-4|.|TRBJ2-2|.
TGTGCCAGCAGTTTTCCGACCGGGACCCTCGGGGAGCTGTTTTTT
CASSFPTGTLGELFF
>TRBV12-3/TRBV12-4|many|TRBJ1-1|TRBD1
TGTGCCAGCCAGGGGGCGCGGGGCACTGAAGCTTTCTTT
CASQGARGTEAFF
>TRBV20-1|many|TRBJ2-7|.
TGCAGTGCCCTGAAGCTCAGGCTCTACGAGCAGTACTTC
CSALKLRLYEQYF
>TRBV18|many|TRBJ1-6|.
TGTGCCAGCTCACCAATCAATATGAGGGATTCACCCCTCCACTTT
CASSPINMRDSPLHF
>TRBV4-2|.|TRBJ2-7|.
TGTGCCAGCAGCCAAGTTGGGTCAGGTGACTACGAGCAGTACTTC
CASSQVGSGDYEQYF
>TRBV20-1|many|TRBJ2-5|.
TGCAGTGCTAGAGAATGGGAGACCCAGTACTTC
CSAREWETQYF
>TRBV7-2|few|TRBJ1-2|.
TGTGCCAGCAGCTTGACCGGACGTCTCTATGGCTACACCTTC
CASSLTGRLYGYTF
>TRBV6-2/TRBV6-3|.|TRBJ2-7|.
TGTGCCAGCAGTTACGGCATAAACGAGCAGTACTTC
CASSYGINEQYF
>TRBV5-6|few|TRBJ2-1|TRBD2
TGTGCCAGCACCAGAGCGGGACTAGCGAACAATGAGCAGTTCTTC
CASTRAGLANNEQFF
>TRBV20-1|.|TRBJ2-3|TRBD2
TGCAGTGCTAGAGAAGGTAGCGGGAGCCACACAGATACGCAGTATTTT
CSAREGSGSHTDTQYF
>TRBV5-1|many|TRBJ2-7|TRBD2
TGCGCCAGCAGCCGCGGTGTAGCGGGAGGCGAGCAGTACTTC
CASSRGVAGGEQYF
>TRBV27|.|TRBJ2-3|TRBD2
TGTGCCAGCAGTCGCAGGACTAGCGGAGCTACGCAGTATTTT
CASSRRTSGATQYF
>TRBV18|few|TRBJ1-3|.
TGTGCCAGCTCACCGAATGTGGACAGCTCTGGAAACACCATATATTTT
CASSPNVDSSGNTIYF
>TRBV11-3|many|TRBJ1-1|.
TGTGCCAGCAGCCCCTTCGGACAGAGTATTAATACTGAAGCTTTCTTT
CASSPFGQSINTEAFF
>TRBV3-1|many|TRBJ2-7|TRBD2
TGTGCCAGCAGTCCTGGGCGGGAGGCATACGAGCAGTACTTC
CASSPGREAYEQYF
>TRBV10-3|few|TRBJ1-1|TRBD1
TGTGCCACGAGGGACAGGGTTGGTGAAGCTTTCTTT
CATRDRVGEAFF
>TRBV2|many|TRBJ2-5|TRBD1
TGTGCCAGCAGTGTGGCGAGTGGACAGGGGGAGACCCAGTACTTC
CASSVASGQGETQYF
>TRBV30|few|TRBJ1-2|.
TGTGCCTGGTCTCAGGCCTATGGCTACACCTTC
CAWSQAYGYTF
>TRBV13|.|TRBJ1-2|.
TGTGCCAGCACGGGTCTGGATGGCTACACCTTC
CASTGLDGYTF
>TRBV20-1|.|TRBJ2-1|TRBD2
TGCAGTGCTAGAGATTCCCCCCTAGCGGGAGTTACCTACAATGAGCAGTTCTTC
CSARDSPLAGVTYNEQFF
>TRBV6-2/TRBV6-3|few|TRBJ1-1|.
TGTGCCAGCAGTTACGCCGTACAGGGTAAAAGTGAAGCTTTCTTT
CASSYAVQGKSEAFF
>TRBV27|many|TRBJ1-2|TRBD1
TGTGCCAGCAGTCCCACGGGACAGGTTAACTATGGCTACACCTTC
CASSPTGQVNYGYTF
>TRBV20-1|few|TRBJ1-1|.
TGCAGTGCTAGAGAAAGGGCTGAAGCTTTCTTT
CSARERAEAFF